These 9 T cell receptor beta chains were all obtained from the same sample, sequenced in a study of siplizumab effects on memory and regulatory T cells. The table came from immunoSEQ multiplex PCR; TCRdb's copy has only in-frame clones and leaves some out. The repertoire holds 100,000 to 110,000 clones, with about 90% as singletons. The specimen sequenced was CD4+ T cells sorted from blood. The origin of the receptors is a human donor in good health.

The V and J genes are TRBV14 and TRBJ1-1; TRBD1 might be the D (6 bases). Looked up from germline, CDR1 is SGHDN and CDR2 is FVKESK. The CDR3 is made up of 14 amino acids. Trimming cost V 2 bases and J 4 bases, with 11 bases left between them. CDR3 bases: TGTGCCAGCAGCCAACTTCCAGGGGCCACTGAAGCTTTCTTT. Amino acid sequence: CASSQLPGATEAFF.

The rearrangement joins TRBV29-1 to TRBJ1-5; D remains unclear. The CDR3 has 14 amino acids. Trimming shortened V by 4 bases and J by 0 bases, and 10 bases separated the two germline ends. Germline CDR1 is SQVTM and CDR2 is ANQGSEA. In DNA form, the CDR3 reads TGCAGCGTTGGGGTCGGGGATAGCAATCAGCCCCAGCATTTT. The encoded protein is CSVGVGDSNQPQHF. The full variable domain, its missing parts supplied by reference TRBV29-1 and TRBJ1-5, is SAVISQKPSRDICQRGTSLTIQCQVDSQVTMMFWYRQQPGQSLTLIATANQGSEATYESGFVIDKFPISRPNLTFSTLTVSNMSPEDSSIYLCSVGVGDSNQPQHFGDGTRLSIL.

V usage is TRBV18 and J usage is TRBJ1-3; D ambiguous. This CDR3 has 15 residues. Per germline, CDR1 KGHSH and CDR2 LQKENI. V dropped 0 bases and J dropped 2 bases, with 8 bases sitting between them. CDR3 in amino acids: CASSPPSSPGNTIYF. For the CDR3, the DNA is TGTGCCAGCTCACCACCGTCATCCCCTGGAAACACCATATATTTT.

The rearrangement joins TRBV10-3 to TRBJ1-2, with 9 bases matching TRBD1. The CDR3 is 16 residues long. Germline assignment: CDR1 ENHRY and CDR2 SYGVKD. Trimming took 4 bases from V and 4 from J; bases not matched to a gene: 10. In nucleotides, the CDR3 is TGTGCCATCAGTGCCTTACAGGGGGCCGATCTCTATGGCTACACCTTC. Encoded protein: CAISALQGADLYGYTF.

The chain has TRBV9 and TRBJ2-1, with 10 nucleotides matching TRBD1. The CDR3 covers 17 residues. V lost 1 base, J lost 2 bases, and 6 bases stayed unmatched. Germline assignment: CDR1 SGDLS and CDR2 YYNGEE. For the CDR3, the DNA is TGTGCCAGCAGCGTAAGGTTTGGGACAGGGGCCTACAATGAGCAGTTCTTC. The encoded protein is CASSVRFGTGAYNEQFF.

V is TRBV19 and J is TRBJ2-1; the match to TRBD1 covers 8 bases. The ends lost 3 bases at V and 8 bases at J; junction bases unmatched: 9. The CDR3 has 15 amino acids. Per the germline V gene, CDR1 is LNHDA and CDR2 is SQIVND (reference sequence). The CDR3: CASSISRQGAYEQFF. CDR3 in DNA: TGTGCCAGTAGTATTTCTCGTCAGGGGGCGTATGAGCAGTTCTTC.

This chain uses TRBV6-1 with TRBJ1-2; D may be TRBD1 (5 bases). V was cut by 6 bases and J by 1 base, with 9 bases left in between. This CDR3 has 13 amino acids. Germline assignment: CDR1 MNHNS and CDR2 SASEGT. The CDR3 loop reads CASRGDDNYGYTF. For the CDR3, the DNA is TGTGCCAGCAGAGGGGACGATAACTATGGCTACACCTTC.

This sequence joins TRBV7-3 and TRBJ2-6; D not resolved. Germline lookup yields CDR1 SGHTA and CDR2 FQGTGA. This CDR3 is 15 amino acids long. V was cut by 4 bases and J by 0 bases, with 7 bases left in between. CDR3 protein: CASSSSPSGANVLTF. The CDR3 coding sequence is TGTGCCAGCAGCTCCTCCCCCTCTGGGGCCAACGTCCTGACTTTC. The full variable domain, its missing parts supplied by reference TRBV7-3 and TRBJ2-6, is GAGVSQTPSNKVTEKGKYVELRCDPISGHTALYWYRQSLGQGPEFLIYFQGTGAADDSGLPNDRFFAVRPEGSVSTLKIQRTERGDSAVYLCASSSSPSGANVLTFGAGSRLTVL.

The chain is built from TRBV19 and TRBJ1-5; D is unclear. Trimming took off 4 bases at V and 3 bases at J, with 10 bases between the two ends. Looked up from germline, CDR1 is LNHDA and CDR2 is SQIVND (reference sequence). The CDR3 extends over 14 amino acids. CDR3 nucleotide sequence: TGTGCCAGTAGTAACGGCGGACTCAATCAGCCCCAGCATTTT. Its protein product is CASSNGGLNQPQHF.